The entry below describes one T cell receptor (beta chain). The CDR3 is made up of 15 amino acids. V lost 2 bases and J lost 7; bases outside the gene matches: 6. Germline-derived CDR1 and CDR2 are SGHRS and YFSETQ. The data were obtained in a study of blood T cell repertoires in COVID-19. Study details: Donors in the United States, Italy and Spain gave samples during acute or convalescent COVID-19. Sample material is recorded as cDNA or gDNA derived from T cells, B-cell-depleted T cells, or PBMCs.

Authors' processing steps: It was from reference gene primer amplification that nucleated cell counts were estimated. The protocol was immunoSEQ multiplex PCR, while the TCRdb copy is restricted to in-frame clones and leaves out a portion. That table furnishes V, J and clone size, whereas the DNA furnished D and trimming. The sample has 57,000 or so clones, 75% to 90% seen once; the top ten hold more than 12%. The V call is TRBV5-1, the J call TRBJ1-6; 7 bases agree with TRBD1. Input material: peripheral blood. The receptor's source is a human donor in a cohort sampled during active COVID-19. The CDR3, as DNA: TGCGCCAGCAGCTTTACAGGGGTCGACAATTCACCCCTCCACTTT. Translated, it gives CASSFTGVDNSPLHF.